This is a list of T cell receptor beta chains from one sample in a study of blood T cell repertoires in COVID-19. Libraries were prepared by immunoSEQ multiplex PCR; TCRdb keeps only in-frame clonotypes and omits some of them. This table holds about 140,000 clones, 65% to 90% found once. Specimen: peripheral blood. These receptor sequences come from a man aged 50-60 years with acute or convalescent COVID-19. The CDR3 runs from the conserved cysteine through the conserved F or W. A D gene is named only where the DNA matches it firmly. The size field is filled for only some rows; it gives once, few, many or a size class.

TRBJ1-2 | NA | NA | TRBV6-1 | CASSEARGYTF | TGTGCCAGCAGTGAAGCGCGGGGCTACACCTTC
TRBJ1-5 | NA | NA | TRBV19 | CATSRRGVSQPQHF | TGTGCCACCTCTCGCCGGGGGGTGAGTCAGCCCCAGCATTTT
TRBJ1-1 | NA | NA | TRBV6-5 | CASSTQQGSTEAFF | TGTGCCAGCAGTACCCAACAGGGAAGCACTGAAGCTTTCTTT
TRBJ1-4 | NA | NA | TRBV6-5 | CASSHQGTVFF | TGTGCCAGCAGCCACCAGGGGACGGTGTTTTTT
TRBJ2-4 | once | NA | TRBV7-9 | CASSLARTRLIQYF | TGTGCCAGCAGCTTAGCCAGGACACGATTAATTCAGTACTTC
TRBJ1-2 | NA | TRBD1 | TRBV27 | CASRTGDYGYTF | TGTGCCAGCAGAACAGGGGACTATGGCTACACCTTC
TRBJ2-2 | NA | TRBD2 | TRBV7-3 | CASSLYPPGLTNTGELFF | TGTGCCAGCAGCTTATACCCCCCGGGACTAACGAACACCGGGGAGCTGTTTTTT
TRBJ1-3 | NA | NA | TRBV19 | CASSIARDTRASGNTIYF | TGTGCCAGTAGTATAGCCCGGGACACCCGGGCCTCTGGAAACACCATATATTTT
TRBJ2-3 | NA | TRBD2 | TRBV6-2/TRBV6-3 | CASSEAGGRTDTQYF | TGTGCCAGCAGCGAAGCGGGGGGGCGGACAGATACGCAGTATTTT
TRBJ2-1 | NA | TRBD2 | TRBV6-2/TRBV6-3 | CASSSQLAGVFNEQFF | TGTGCCAGCAGCTCCCAACTAGCGGGAGTCTTCAATGAGCAGTTCTTC
TRBJ1-2 | NA | TRBD1 | TRBV6-5 | CASTKGQGNYGYTF | TGTGCCAGCACCAAGGGACAGGGAAACTATGGCTACACCTTC
TRBJ2-7 | NA | TRBD2 | TRBV3-1/TRBV3-2 | CASSQEGEGTDYEQYF | TGTGCCAGCAGCCAAGAGGGGGAGGGGACTGACTACGAGCAGTACTTC
TRBJ2-7 | NA | NA | TRBV5-8 | CASSFGQGGSYEQYF | TGTGCCAGCAGCTTCGGGCAGGGTGGATCCTACGAGCAGTACTTC
TRBJ2-6 | NA | TRBD2 | TRBV20-1 | CSASVLAGQSGANVLTF | TGCAGTGCTAGTGTACTAGCGGGCCAGTCTGGGGCCAACGTCCTGACTTTC
TRBJ1-1 | NA | NA | TRBV30 | CAWNRGGNTEAFF | TGTGCCTGGAATAGGGGGGGAAACACTGAAGCTTTCTTT
TRBJ2-3 | few | TRBD2 | TRBV10-3 | CAISDRGTSGKVWGTDTQYF | TGTGCCATCAGTGATCGCGGGACTAGCGGGAAGGTTTGGGGCACAGATACGCAGTATTTT
TRBJ2-7 | NA | TRBD1 | TRBV11-2 | CASSLGQGKGSYEQYF | TGTGCCAGCAGCTTAGGACAGGGAAAGGGGTCCTACGAGCAGTACTTC
TRBJ1-5 | NA | TRBD1 | TRBV15 | CATSPEDRTYQPQHF | TGTGCCACCAGCCCCGAGGACAGGACTTATCAGCCCCAGCATTTT
TRBJ2-5 | NA | TRBD2 | TRBV4-2 | CASSQPSSGGPRETQYF | TGTGCCAGCAGCCAACCCTCTAGCGGGGGGCCTAGAGAGACCCAGTACTTC
TRBJ1-2 | NA | TRBD1 | TRBV7-8 | CASSLVATGGDGYTF | TGTGCCAGCAGCTTAGTTGCGACAGGGGGGGATGGCTACACCTTC
TRBJ1-1 | NA | NA | TRBV5-1 | CASESGTGLMNTEAFF | TGCGCCAGCGAAAGCGGGACCGGACTGATGAACACTGAAGCTTTCTTT
TRBJ2-6 | NA | NA | TRBV6-1 | CASSESLGANVLTF | TGTGCCAGCAGTGAGAGTCTGGGGGCCAACGTCCTGACTTTC
TRBJ1-4 | NA | NA | TRBV5-1 | CASSNSDGGREKLFF | TGCGCCAGCAGCAATTCAGATGGCGGGCGTGAAAAACTGTTTTTT
TRBJ1-5 | once | TRBD1 | TRBV10-3 | CAISPDRGTNQPQHF | TGTGCCATCAGTCCCGACAGGGGGACAAATCAGCCCCAGCATTTT
TRBJ1-5 | NA | TRBD1 | TRBV13 | CASSLQGAAGGAQHF | TGTGCCAGCAGCCTACAGGGGGCCGCCGGAGGAGCCCAGCATTTT